Here is one T cell receptor (beta chain) with its context. Assay: immunoSEQ multiplex PCR; the TCRdb copy retains only in-frame clones and omits some. Counted here are roughly 100,000 clones, 88% occurring once; the ten biggest clones make up roughly 20%. The germline CDR1 and CDR2 sequences are MDHEN and SYDVKM. The CDR3 spans 16 residues. Trimming stripped 0 bases from V and 1 base from J, with 10 bases between. This record comes from a study of T cell responses to AZD1222 COVID-19 vaccine. The TCR comes from an adult in good health. The chain uses TRBV28 and TRBJ1-3; tentative D call: TRBD1 (5 bases). The sample consisted of peripheral blood, taken on day 0 of AZD1222 vaccination. CDR3 amino acids: CASSLWGDGSGNTIYF. The CDR3 bases are TGTGCCAGCAGTTTATGGGGGGACGGATCTGGAAACACCATATATTTT.